This T cell receptor beta chain appears in the sequencing data of a study of blood T cell repertoires in COVID-19 (dated by TCRdb to the early 2020s). For the wider study: Samples covering the acute and convalescent phases of COVID-19 were provided by collaborators in the United States, Italy and Spain. The prospective study material was composed of cDNA or gDNA derived from T cells, B-cell-depleted T cells, or PBMCs. The dataset comprised deeply sampled blood TCRbeta repertoires from subjects exposed to, actively infected with, or recovered from COVID-19. The repertoires were released in a freely available public database intended as a resource for research on the immune response to SARS-CoV-2. The samples were drawn from the first 160 participants of the ongoing ImmuneRACE study and from 950 to 1,500 subjects provided by 6 global collaborators. A de-identified subject ID, COVID-19 status, age in years and sex were almost always included in the sample metadata. Where HLA class I and class II types were available, the types were taken from metadata supplied by the sample provider, not from assay-based typing. Points the paper makes about the study in general: How much clinical and demographic metadata was included differed by source and by participant, and the metadata was provided uncurated.

On this clone: There is no known antigen for this receptor. Base qualities are not at hand, and no much larger clone is one base apart.

TCRbeta CDR3 regions were amplified from genomic DNA by means of the immunoSEQ Assay, a bias-controlled multiplex PCR. Regarding the original processing steps: The number of nucleated cells in each sample was estimated from the amplification of reference gene primers within the assay. To quantify the absolute abundance of each unique TCRbeta CDR3 rearrangement, sequence reads were collapsed and filtered. For each sample, productive Simpson clonality was calculated as the square root of Simpson's diversity index over productive rearrangements. TCRdb carries this immuneACCESS record with in-frame sequences only. Its versions omit some clonotypes, under half of them owing to an unresolved V gene in the studies checked, with the rest unexplained. The V and J calls and the clone size are those of that table, but D and trimming were determined from the DNA. The sample has roughly 21,000 clones on record, 84% of them singletons. The top ten constitute 3.2% of the sample.

Each collaborating institution followed its own protocols to collect whole blood in K2EDTA tubes. For TCRbeta analysis, collaborators shipped samples as frozen whole blood, isolated PBMCs, or DNA extracted from either of those sample types. The sample comprised peripheral blood. This clonotype originated in a man aged 35 to 55 with acute or convalescent COVID-19.

Here is the DNA: TGTGCCTGGATTCCGGGAGGGGGGGTTTATGGCTACACCTTC. The translation is CAWIPGGGVYGYTF. The chain is made from TRBV30 and TRBJ1-2; a weak D assignment points to TRBD1 (6 bases agree). Counted from cysteine to phenylalanine, this CDR3 has 14 amino acids. Left in the record is the CDR3 DNA by itself, 42 bases read in frame from the first base. V loses 4 bases of germline sequence and J loses 5 bases, and the interval between the two ends is 17 bases. CDR1 and CDR2 are read off the germline V gene (reference sequence) as GTSNPN and SVGIG.